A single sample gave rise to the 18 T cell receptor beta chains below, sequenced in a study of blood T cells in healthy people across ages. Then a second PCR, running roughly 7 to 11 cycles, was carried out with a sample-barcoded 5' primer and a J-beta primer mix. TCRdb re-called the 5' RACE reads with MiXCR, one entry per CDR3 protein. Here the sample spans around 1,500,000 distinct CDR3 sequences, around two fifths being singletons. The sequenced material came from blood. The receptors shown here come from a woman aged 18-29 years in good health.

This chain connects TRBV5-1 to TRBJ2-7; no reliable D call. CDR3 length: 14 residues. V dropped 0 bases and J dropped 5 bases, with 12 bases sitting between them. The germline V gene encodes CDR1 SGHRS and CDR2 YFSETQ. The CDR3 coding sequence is TGCGCCAGCAGCTTGGCCTTGCCGGTGGACGAGCAGTACTTC. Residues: CASSLALPVDEQYF.

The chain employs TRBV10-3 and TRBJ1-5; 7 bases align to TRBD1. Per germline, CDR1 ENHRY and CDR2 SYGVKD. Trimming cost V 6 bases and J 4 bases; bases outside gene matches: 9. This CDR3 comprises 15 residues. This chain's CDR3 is CAISGKGQSNQPQHF. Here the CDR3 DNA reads TGTGCCATCAGCGGAAAGGGACAGAGTAATCAGCCCCAGCATTTT.

In DNA, the CDR3 is TGCGCCAGCAACCGGGTCGGACAGGGCTCCTACAATGAGCAGTTCTTC. Its translation: CASNRVGQGSYNEQFF. This rearrangement joins TRBV4-1 to TRBJ2-1, with 8 bases matching TRBD1. Germline trimming cut 7 bases from V and 0 bases from J; bases unmatched to any gene: 8. CDR3 length: 16 residues. Looked up from germline, CDR1 is MGHRA and CDR2 is YSYEKL.

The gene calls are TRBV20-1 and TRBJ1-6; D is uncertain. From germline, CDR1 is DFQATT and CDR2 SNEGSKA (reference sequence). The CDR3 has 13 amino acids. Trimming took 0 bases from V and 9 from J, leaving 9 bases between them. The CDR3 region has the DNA TGCAGTGCTAGAGATAAGGCGGGTTCACCCCTCCACTTT. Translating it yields CSARDKAGSPLHF.

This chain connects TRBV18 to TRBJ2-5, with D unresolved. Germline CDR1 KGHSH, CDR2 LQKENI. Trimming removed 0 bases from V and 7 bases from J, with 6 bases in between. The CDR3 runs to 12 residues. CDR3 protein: CASSPPWGTQYF. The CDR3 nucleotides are TGTGCCAGCTCACCACCGTGGGGGACCCAGTACTTC.

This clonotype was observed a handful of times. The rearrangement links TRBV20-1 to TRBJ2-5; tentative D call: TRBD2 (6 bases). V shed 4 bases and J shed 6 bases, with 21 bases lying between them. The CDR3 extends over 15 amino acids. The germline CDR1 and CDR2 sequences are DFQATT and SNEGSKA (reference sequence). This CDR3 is CSAKDPTTGGKTQYF. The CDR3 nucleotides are TGCAGTGCTAAAGACCCCACCACCGGAGGGAAGACCCAGTACTTC.

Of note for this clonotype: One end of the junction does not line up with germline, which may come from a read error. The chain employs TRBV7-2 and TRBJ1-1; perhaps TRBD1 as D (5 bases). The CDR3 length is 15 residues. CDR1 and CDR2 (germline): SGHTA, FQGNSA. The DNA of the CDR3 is TGTGCCAGCAGCTTGAGTGGGGGAACGAACGCTGAAGCTTTCTTT. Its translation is CASSLSGGTNAEAFF.

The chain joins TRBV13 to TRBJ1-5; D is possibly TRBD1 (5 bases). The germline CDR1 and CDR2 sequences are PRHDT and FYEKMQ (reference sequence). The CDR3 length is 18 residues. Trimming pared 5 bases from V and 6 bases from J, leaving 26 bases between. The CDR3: CASSTTPGRRGLRQPQHF. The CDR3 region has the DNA TGTGCCAGCAGCACAACCCCCGGAAGGAGGGGTTTGCGTCAGCCCCAGCATTTT.

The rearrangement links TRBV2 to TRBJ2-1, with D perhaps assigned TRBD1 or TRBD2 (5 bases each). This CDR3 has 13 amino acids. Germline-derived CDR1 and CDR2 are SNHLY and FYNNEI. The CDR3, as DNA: TGTGCTTCACAGTCCGGGGCGGAGCCCGAGCAGTTCTTC. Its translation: CASQSGAEPEQFF.

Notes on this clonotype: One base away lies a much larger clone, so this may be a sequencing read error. CDR3 sequence (DNA): TGTGCCAGCAGCCAAGATGCAACGGGGCAGATCTACGGGCAGTACTTC. It is translated as CASSQDATGQIYGQYF. The chain has TRBV4-2 and TRBJ2-7; the D call may be TRBD1 or TRBD2 (5 bases each). This CDR3 region has 16 residues. Germline CDR1 LGHNA, CDR2 YNFKEQ.

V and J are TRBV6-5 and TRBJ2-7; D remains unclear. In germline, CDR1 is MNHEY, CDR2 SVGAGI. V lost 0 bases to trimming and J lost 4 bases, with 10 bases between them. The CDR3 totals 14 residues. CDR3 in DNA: TGTGCCAGCAGTTACTCGACCCCCTCTTACGAGCAGTACTTC. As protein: CASSYSTPSYEQYF.

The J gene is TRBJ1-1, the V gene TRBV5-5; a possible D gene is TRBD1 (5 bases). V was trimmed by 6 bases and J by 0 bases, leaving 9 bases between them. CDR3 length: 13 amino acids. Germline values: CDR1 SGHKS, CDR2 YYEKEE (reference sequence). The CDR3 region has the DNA TGTGCCAGCACCGTAGGGGTGAACACTGAAGCTTTCTTT. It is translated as CASTVGVNTEAFF.

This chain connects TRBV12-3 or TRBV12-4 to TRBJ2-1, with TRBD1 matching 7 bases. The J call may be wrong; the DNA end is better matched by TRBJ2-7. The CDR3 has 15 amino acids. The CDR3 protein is CASSFLGTAYNEQYF. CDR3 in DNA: TGTGCCAGCAGTTTCCTCGGGACAGCCTACAATGAGCAGTACTTC.

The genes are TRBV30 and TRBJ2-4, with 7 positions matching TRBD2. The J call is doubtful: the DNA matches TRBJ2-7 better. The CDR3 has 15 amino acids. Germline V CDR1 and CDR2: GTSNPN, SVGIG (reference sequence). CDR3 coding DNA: TGTGCCTGGACTATTGGGGGAGGGCCCCTCTACGAGCAGTACTTC. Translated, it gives CAWTIGGGPLYEQYF.

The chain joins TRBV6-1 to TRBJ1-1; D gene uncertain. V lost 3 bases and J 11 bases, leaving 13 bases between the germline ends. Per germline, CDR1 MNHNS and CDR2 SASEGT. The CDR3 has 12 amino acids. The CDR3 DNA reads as TGTGCCAGCAGTGATTCCTCATCGTCTGCTTTCTTT. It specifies CASSDSSSSAFF.

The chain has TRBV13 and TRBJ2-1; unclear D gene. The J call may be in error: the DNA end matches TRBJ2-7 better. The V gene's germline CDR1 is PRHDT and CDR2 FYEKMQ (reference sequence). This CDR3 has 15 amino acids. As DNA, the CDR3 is TGTGCCAGCAGCTTAGTCCACAGTTCCTTTTATGAGCAGTACTTC. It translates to CASSLVHSSFYEQYF.

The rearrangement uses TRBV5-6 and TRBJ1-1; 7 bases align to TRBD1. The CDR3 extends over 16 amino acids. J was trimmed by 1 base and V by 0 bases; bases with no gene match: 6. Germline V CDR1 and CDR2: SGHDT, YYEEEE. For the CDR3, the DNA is TGTGCCAGCAGCTTGGGTACGACAGGGACGAACACTGAAGCTTTCTTT. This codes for CASSLGTTGTNTEAFF. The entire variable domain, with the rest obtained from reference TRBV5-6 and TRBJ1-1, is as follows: DAGVTQSPTHLIKTRGQQVTLRCSPKSGHDTVSWYQQALGQGPQFIFQYYEEEERQRGNFPDRFSGHQFPNYSSELNVNALLLGDSALYLCASSLGTTGTNTEAFFGQGTRLTVV.

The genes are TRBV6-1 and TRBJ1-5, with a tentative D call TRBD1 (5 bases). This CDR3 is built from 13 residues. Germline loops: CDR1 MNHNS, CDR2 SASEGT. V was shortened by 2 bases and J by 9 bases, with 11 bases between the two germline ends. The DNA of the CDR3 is TGTGCCAGCAGTGAACTGATCGGGACGCCCCAGCATTTT. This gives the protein CASSELIGTPQHF.